These 3 T cell receptor beta chains share one sample of origin, sequenced in a study of T cells after yellow fever vaccination. TCRdb fed the 5' RACE reads into MiXCR, producing one record per CDR3 protein. The table has some 120,000 distinct CDR3 sequences, about 7.4% seen once. The sample was CD4+ T cells sorted from PBMCs, taken more than 8 days after the first yellow fever vaccination. The source is a man younger than 30 who received the YFV17D yellow fever vaccine.

To note about this clonotype: A much larger clone differs from this one at a single base, so this may be a read error. This sequence joins TRBV28 and TRBJ2-3, with D unclear. CDR3 size: 14 residues. Germline V gene lookup returns CDR1 MDHEN and CDR2 SYDVKM. The V end lost 11 bases, the J end lost 2 bases, and 17 bases lay between the germline ends. The CDR3 region has the DNA TGTGCCGCAGGATCGGGCAGCGACACAGATACGCAGTATTTT. Protein: CAAGSGSDTDTQYF.

Ten or more counts support this clonotype. This rearrangement joins TRBV7-2 to TRBJ2-1; no firm D call. This CDR3 has 14 amino acids. Trimming cost V 4 bases and J 4 bases, with 11 bases left between them. Germline CDR1 reads SGHTA; CDR2 reads FQGNSA. CDR3 nucleotide sequence: TGTGCCAGCAGCTCCATGTCGGGTTACAATGAGCAGTTCTTC. Translating it yields CASSSMSGYNEQFF.

With respect to this clonotype: A much larger clone differs from this one at a single base, so this may be a read error. This sequence joins TRBV5-1 and TRBJ1-3; D is unclear. The CDR3 spans 13 residues. CDR1 SGHRS and CDR2 YFSETQ come from the germline V gene. CDR3 coding DNA: TGCCCCAGCAGCTTGGGAGGTGGAAACACCATATATTTT. It is translated as CPSSLGGGNTIYF.